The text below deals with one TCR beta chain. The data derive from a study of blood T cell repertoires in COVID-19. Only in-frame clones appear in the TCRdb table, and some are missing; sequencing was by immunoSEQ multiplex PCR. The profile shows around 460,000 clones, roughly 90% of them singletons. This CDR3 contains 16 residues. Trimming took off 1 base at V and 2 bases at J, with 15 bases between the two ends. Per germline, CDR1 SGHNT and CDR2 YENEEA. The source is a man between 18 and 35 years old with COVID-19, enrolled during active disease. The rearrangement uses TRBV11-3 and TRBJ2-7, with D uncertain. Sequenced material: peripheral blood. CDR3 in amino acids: CASSLVISPGTYEQYF. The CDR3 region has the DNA TGTGCCAGCAGCTTAGTGATTAGCCCCGGAACCTACGAGCAGTACTTC.